The T cell receptor (beta chain) described here comes from a study of control samples from healthy donors and cancer patients. TCRdb keeps only in-frame clones here, not all; method: immunoSEQ multiplex PCR. The sample carries under 100,000 clones, 88% recorded once. V lost 4 bases and J lost 3, with 7 bases in between. CDR3 size: 12 residues. Per germline, CDR1 SGHKS and CDR2 YYEKEE (reference sequence). Sequencing was carried out using blood. This clonotype was obtained from a woman between 65 and 79 years old in good health. The chain joins TRBV5-5 to TRBJ1-2; D is unresolved. CDR3 sequence reads: CASSTKDYGYTF. CDR3 coding DNA: TGTGCCAGCAGCACTAAGGACTATGGCTACACCTTC.